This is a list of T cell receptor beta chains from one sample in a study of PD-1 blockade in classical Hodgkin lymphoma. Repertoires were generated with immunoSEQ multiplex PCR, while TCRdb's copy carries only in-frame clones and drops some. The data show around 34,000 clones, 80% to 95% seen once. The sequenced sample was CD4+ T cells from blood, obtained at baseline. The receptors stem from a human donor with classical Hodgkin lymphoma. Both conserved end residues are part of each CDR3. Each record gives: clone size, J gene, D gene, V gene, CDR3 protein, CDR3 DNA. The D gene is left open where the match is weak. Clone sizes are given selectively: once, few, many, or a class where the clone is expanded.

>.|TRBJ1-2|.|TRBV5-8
CASSLAGRGTGYTF
TGTGCCAGCAGCTTGGCCGGCAGGGGTACAGGCTACACCTTC
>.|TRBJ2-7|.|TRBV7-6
CASSLGGTPSYEQYF
TGTGCCAGCAGCTTAGGGGGGACTCCTTCCTACGAGCAGTACTTC
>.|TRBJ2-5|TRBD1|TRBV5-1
CASSVDRAYQETQYF
TGCGCCAGCAGCGTCGACAGGGCTTACCAAGAGACCCAGTACTTC
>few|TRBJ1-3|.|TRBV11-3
CASSAKTGNTIYF
TGTGCCAGCAGCGCCAAGACTGGAAACACCATATATTTT
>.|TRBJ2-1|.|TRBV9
CASSVVGLAALRDLSSYNEQFF
TGTGCCAGCAGCGTAGTTGGACTGGCGGCCCTCAGGGACCTTAGCTCCTACAATGAGCAGTTCTTC
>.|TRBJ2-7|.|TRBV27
CASSLAPGLYEQYF
TGTGCCAGCAGTTTAGCCCCAGGGCTCTACGAGCAGTACTTC
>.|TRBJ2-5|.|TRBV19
CASSIGFGPGETQYF
TGTGCCAGTAGTATCGGGTTTGGACCTGGGGAGACCCAGTACTTC
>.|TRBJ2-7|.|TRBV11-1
CASSPWAARAYEQYF
TGTGCCAGCAGCCCATGGGCGGCCAGGGCTTACGAGCAGTACTTC
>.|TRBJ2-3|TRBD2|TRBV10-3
CAIRTSGGPGNTQYF
TGTGCCATCCGGACTAGCGGGGGGCCCGGGAATACGCAGTATTTT
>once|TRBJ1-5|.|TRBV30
CAWSGGYNQPQHF
TGTGCCTGGAGTGGAGGCTACAATCAGCCCCAGCATTTT
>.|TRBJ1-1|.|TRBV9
CASSFRDAGTEAFF
TGTGCCAGCAGCTTCAGGGATGCGGGGACTGAAGCTTTCTTT
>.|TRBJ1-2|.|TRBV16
CASTRENYGYTF
TGTGCCAGCACCAGAGAGAACTATGGCTACACCTTC
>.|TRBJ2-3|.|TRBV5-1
CASKGVRGGSTDTQYF
TGCGCCAGCAAGGGTGTAAGGGGGGGAAGCACAGATACGCAGTATTTT
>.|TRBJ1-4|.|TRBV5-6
CASSLLRAPHEKLFF
TGTGCCAGCAGCTTGTTGAGGGCCCCCCATGAAAAACTGTTTTTT
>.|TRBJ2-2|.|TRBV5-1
CASGQGPTGELFF
TGCGCCAGCGGGCAGGGTCCCACCGGGGAGCTGTTTTTT
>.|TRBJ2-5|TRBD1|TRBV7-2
CASSPRTGAETQYF
TGTGCCAGCAGCCCGCGGACAGGGGCAGAGACCCAGTACTTC
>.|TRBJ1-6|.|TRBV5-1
CASSLAGNSENSPLHF
TGCGCCAGCAGCTTGGCCGGGAACTCAGAAAATTCACCCCTCCACTTT
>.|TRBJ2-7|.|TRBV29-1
CSVNRQGGYEQYF
TGCAGCGTTAATAGGCAGGGGGGCTACGAGCAGTACTTC
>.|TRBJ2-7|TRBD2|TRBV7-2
CASSLVSGLAAYEQYF
TGTGCCAGCAGCTTAGTCTCCGGACTAGCGGCCTACGAGCAGTACTTC
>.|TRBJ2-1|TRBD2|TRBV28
CASSRPLAGDGNEQFF
TGTGCCAGCAGTCGCCCTTTAGCGGGAGATGGTAATGAGCAGTTCTTC
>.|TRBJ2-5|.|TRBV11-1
CASSLVQTMYQETQYF
TGTGCCAGCAGCTTAGTACAGACAATGTACCAAGAGACCCAGTACTTC
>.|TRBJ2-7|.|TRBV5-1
CASSPDLRAYEQYF
TGCGCCAGCAGCCCCGACCTCAGGGCCTACGAGCAGTACTTC
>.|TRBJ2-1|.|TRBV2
CASKKIWQTSYNEQFF
TGTGCCAGCAAGAAGATCTGGCAGACCTCCTACAATGAGCAGTTCTTC
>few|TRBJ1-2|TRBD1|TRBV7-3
CASSPDRDYGYTF
TGTGCCAGCAGCCCCGACAGGGACTATGGCTACACCTTC
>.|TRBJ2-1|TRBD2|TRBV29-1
CSGDYYNEQFF
TGCAGCGGGGACTACTACAATGAGCAGTTCTTC
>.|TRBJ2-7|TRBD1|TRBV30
CAWGDRGRRYEQYF
TGTGCCTGGGGGGACAGGGGGCGTAGATACGAGCAGTACTTC
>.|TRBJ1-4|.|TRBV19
CASSIQTGDGELFF
TGTGCCAGTAGTATACAGACAGGCGACGGAGAACTGTTTTTT
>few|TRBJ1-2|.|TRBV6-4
CASSVLWNYGYTF
TGTGCCAGCAGTGTGCTGTGGAACTATGGCTACACCTTC
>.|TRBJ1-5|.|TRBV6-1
CASGVPGNQPQHF
TGTGCCAGCGGAGTCCCCGGCAATCAGCCCCAGCATTTT
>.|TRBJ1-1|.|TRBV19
CASSREGLNTEAFF
TGTGCCAGTAGTCGGGAGGGGCTGAACACTGAAGCTTTCTTT
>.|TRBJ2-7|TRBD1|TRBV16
CASSQRDRGSYEQYF
TGTGCCAGCAGCCAAAGGGACAGGGGTTCCTACGAGCAGTACTTC
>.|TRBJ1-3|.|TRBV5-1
CASSSTFPSGNTIYF
TGCGCCAGCAGCAGTACATTCCCCTCTGGAAACACCATATATTTT
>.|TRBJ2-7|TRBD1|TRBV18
CASSLILLDPPGQGNEQYF
TGTGCCAGCTCACTTATTCTTTTAGACCCTCCGGGACAGGGTAACGAGCAGTACTTC
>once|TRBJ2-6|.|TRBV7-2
CASSLGVLTF
TGTGCCAGCAGCTTAGGCGTCCTGACTTTC
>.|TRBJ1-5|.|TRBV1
CTSSQAVGQGAQPQHF
.
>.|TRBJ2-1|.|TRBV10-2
CATREGSREQFF
TGCGCCACCAGGGAAGGGTCGCGTGAGCAGTTCTTC
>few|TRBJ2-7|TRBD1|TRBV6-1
CANGVGQGWSEQYF
TGTGCCAACGGCGTGGGACAGGGGTGGAGCGAGCAGTACTTC
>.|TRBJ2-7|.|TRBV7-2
CASSSRGSGSSYEQYF
TGTGCCAGCAGCTCCCGGGGTAGCGGTAGCTCCTACGAGCAGTACTTC
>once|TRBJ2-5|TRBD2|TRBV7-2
CASSAWGLAGGLQTQYF
TGTGCCAGCAGCGCCTGGGGGCTAGCGGGAGGTCTGCAGACCCAGTACTTC
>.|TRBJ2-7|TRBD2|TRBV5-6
CASSLRAGVLYEQYF
TGTGCCAGCAGCTTGAGGGCGGGAGTGCTCTACGAGCAGTACTTC
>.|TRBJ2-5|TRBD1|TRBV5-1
CASSLPNRGETQYF
TGCGCCAGCAGCCTTCCTAACAGGGGGGAGACCCAGTACTTC